The rows below give T cell receptor beta chains drawn from one sample of a study of T cell repertoires in cytomegalovirus infection. TCRdb processed the reads anew with MiXCR; each CDR3 protein has one entry. The sample has around 280,000 distinct CDR3 sequences; around 10% are singletons. The sequenced sample was PBMCs. The receptors stem from a human donor in good health (CMV status not recorded). Some clones in this sample may be carry-over from other donors' samples. The CDR3 runs from the conserved cysteine through the conserved F or W. D genes are given only for firm matches. Size is omitted from some rows. Given values are once, few, many or a class for expanded clones.

TRBD1	TRBV5-6	TRBJ2-1	once	TGTGCCAGCAGCCCGGACAGGGGTTACAATGAGCAGTTCTTC	CASSPDRGYNEQFF
-	TRBV10-3	TRBJ1-4	many	TGTGCCATCAGTGCCGGACGTGCAACTAATGAAAAACTGTTTTTT	CAISAGRATNEKLFF
-	TRBV20-1	TRBJ2-7	few	TGCAGTGCCCCGAATCCTAGCTCCTACGAGCAGTACTTC	CSAPNPSSYEQYF
-	TRBV2	TRBJ2-4	-	TGTGCCAGCAGTGAGAAGGACACCCTCCTAAAGTACTTC	CASSEKDTLLKYF
-	TRBV7-3	TRBJ2-1	many	TGTGCCAGCAGCTTAAGTCGCCCTACGCCGGGAGTTGAGCAGTTCTTC	CASSLSRPTPGVEQFF
-	TRBV12-3/TRBV12-4	TRBJ2-1	many	TGTGCCAGCAGCCCATCGGCCAATAGGAATGAGCAGTTCTTC	CASSPSANRNEQFF
TRBD1	TRBV5-5	TRBJ1-1	-	TGTGCCAGCAGCTTCCGGACAGGGGAAGCTTTCTTT	CASSFRTGEAFF
-	TRBV7-9	TRBJ1-1	many	TGTGCCAGCAGCTCGCCCGGGGGGGCTGAAGCTTTCTTT	CASSSPGGAEAFF
-	TRBV6-2/TRBV6-3	TRBJ2-6	many	TGTGCCAGCAGTTACCGGGGACCGGCCGAGGCGGCCAACGTCCTGACTTTC	CASSYRGPAEAANVLTF
-	TRBV20-1	TRBJ1-6	-	TGCAGTGCTAGAGATGGAGCAGGGAGCTATAATTCACCCCTCCACTTT	CSARDGAGSYNSPLHF
-	TRBV25-1	TRBJ1-6	many	TGTGCCAGCAGTGGGGCGAGGGGAAATAATTCACCCCTCCACTTT	CASSGARGNNSPLHF
-	TRBV6-2/TRBV6-3	TRBJ1-5	many	TGTGCCAGCAGTTACTCGGCAGGGTCTCAGCCCCAGCATTTT	CASSYSAGSQPQHF
-	TRBV14	TRBJ1-6	few	TGTGCCAGCAGCCAAGTACAGGCCGTCAATTCACCCCTCCACTTT	CASSQVQAVNSPLHF
-	TRBV14	TRBJ2-3	-	TGTGCCAGCAGCCAAGGAGGAGCGGGCACAGATACGCAGTATTTT	CASSQGGAGTDTQYF
-	TRBV19	TRBJ1-1	few	TGTGCCAGTAGCACCGCGGCCAACACTGAAGCTTTCTTT	CASSTAANTEAFF
TRBD1	TRBV4-3	TRBJ2-5	many	TGCGCCAGCAGCCATCAGGACAGGCCGTGGGGAGAGACCCAGTACTTC	CASSHQDRPWGETQYF